Sequencing of this TCR beta chain was carried out in a study of T-cell memory formation after mild COVID-19 (dated by TCRdb to the early 2020s). For the wider study: TCR sequence clusters from the two donors were largely donor specific. In a couple of donors, T-cell clones that expanded and contracted after mild COVID-19 were followed by sequencing TCRalpha and TCRbeta repertoires longitudinally. The cohort was made up of two young adult volunteers, one female and one male, who were previously healthy.

Sequencing used an Illumina NovaSeq 6000. TCRalpha and TCRbeta cDNA libraries were built by 5'RACE with constant-segment primers, adding sample barcodes and unique molecular identifiers. Trizol reagent was used to extract RNA from every sample. Library amplification was performed in two PCR steps, and a second sample barcode and Illumina TruSeq adapters were introduced in the second step. Sequencing of libraries was performed on an Illumina NovaSeq with 2 x 150 bp paired-end reads. In the authors' own workflow: The reads were demultiplexed and collapsed into UMI-guided consensus sequences using migec v1.2.7. Using mixcr v2.1.11, the UMI consensuses were aligned to TRA and TRB V and J templates and assembled into clonotypes. A clonotype was counted as expanded or contracted only when both edgeR and NoisET called the clonotype significant, with the noise models trained on biological replicates. For edgeR calls, a false discovery rate-adjusted p below 0.01 and a log2 fold-change threshold of 1 were applied. As an exploratory analysis of dynamics, max-normalized trajectories of the 1000 most abundant clonotypes were examined with PCA combined with hierarchical clustering. Separately sequenced CD4+ and CD8+ repertoires were used to assign the CD4 or CD8 phenotype of responding clones. The public reads were reanalyzed by TCRdb: fastp trimming at Q25, MiXCR alignment, in-frame beta chains only. Under each unique CDR3 protein, matching rows form one entry showing the most common genes and DNA. The V and J calls shown here were made by TCRdb, not taken from the authors' results. This sample is represented by almost 350,000 distinct CDR3 sequences; around a fifth of them were singletons. Jointly, the top ten make up over 20% of the sample.

PBMCs were isolated by Ficoll-Paque density gradient centrifugation. This clonotype was seen just once. No cognate antigen has been identified for it. No base quality information exists; no much larger clone differs at one position. One read alone is a weak basis. The paper's findings and limits, for the study overall: Some responding clones were found in pre-infection memory, which suggests that pre-existing cross-reactive memory T cells took part in the SARS-CoV-2 response. SARS-CoV-2 specificity was not confirmed for the second-wave clones peaking on day 37. Clones contracting from day 15 to 85 had balanced CD4/CD8 phenotypes, while a second wave expanding from day 15 to 37 was biased towards CD4+. Contracting CD4+ clones were located mainly in the CM and EM memory subsets, whereas CD8+ clones were found to be enriched in EMRA. The study included only a couple of mild cases, and larger cohorts that include severe cases with pre-infection samples were judged to be necessary.

Material for sequencing was PBMCs or a T cell subset sorted from them (not recorded which). This receptor was identified in a young man who had mild COVID-19 (a few samples of this study predate the infection). The sample titles of this study are shuffled in the database, so cell type and time point are left out; the donor was told from shared clones.

The nucleotide sequence is given as TGTGCCAGCAGCCCCCGAGAAAGGGGGTATGACTCACCCCTCCACTTT. Translation gives CASSPRERGYDSPLHF. The sequence is built from TRBV7-9 and TRBJ1-6, and TRBD1 may be the D gene, going by 6 matching bases. Measured from the cysteine to the phenylalanine, the CDR3 is 16 residues long. The read is trimmed to its CDR3 DNA, 48 bases read in frame from base 1. CDR1 SEHNR and CDR2 FQNEAQ were looked up in the germline V gene (reference sequence). Deletion took 5 bases off V and 10 bases off J, with a span of 21 bases between the germline ends. When the CDR3 is completed using the reference TRBV7-9 and TRBJ1-6 genes on either side, the full variable domain is DTGVSQNPRHKITKRGQNVTFRCDPISEHNRLYWYRQTLGQGPEFLTYFQNEAQLEKSRLLSDRFSAERPKGSFSTLEIQRTEQGDSAMYLCASSPRERGYDSPLHFGNGTRLTVT.